A selection of T cell receptor beta chains follows, all from one sample in a study of T cells in Graves' hyperthyroidism and ophthalmopathy. TCRdb re-analysed the multiplex PCR reads in MiXCR, keeping a single row per CDR3 protein. The table has hundreds of thousands of distinct CDR3 sequences, about a sixth seen once. Sequencing was carried out using blood. All receptors come from a young woman with Graves' hyperthyroidism. The CDR3 runs from the conserved cysteine through the conserved F or W. The D gene is left open where the match is weak. Clone size, where shown, is once, few, many, or a class for clones that have expanded.

>-|many|TRBJ2-3|TRBV7-2
CASSLGPTTDTQYF
TGTGCCAGCAGCTTAGGACCTACTACAGATACGCAGTATTTT
>-|-|TRBJ2-5|TRBV25-1
CASSEGGTQYF
TGTGCCAGCAGTGAAGGGGGGACCCAGTACTTC
>TRBD1|many|TRBJ2-5|TRBV20-1
CSARDPRQGVTQYF
TGCAGTGCTAGAGATCCCCGACAGGGAGTGACCCAGTACTTC
>-|many|TRBJ2-3|TRBV6-1
CASSDRVRGTDTQYF
TGTGCCAGCAGCGACAGGGTACGGGGGACAGATACGCAGTATTTT
>TRBD1|many|TRBJ1-2|TRBV27
CASSAITGGGSYGYTF
TGTGCCAGCAGTGCAATTACAGGGGGCGGTAGCTATGGCTACACCTTC
>TRBD2|many|TRBJ2-2|TRBV20-1
CSARVAGGNTGELFF
TGCAGTGCTAGAGTTGCGGGAGGAAACACCGGGGAGCTGTTTTTT
>TRBD2|few|TRBJ2-1|TRBV4-1
CASRVLAGGRSYNEQFF
TGCGCCAGCAGGGTGCTGGCGGGGGGGAGGTCCTACAATGAGCAGTTCTTC
>-|-|TRBJ2-3|TRBV5-1
CASSPGNTQYF
TGCGCCAGCAGCCCGGGAAATACGCAGTATTTT
>-|many|TRBJ1-5|TRBV12-3/TRBV12-4
CASSFAGTHQPQHF
TGTGCCAGCAGTTTTGCAGGCACCCATCAGCCCCAGCATTTT
>TRBD1|once|TRBJ1-4|TRBV5-6
CASSRAWDSEKPFF
TGTGCCAGCAGCCGGGCTTGGGACAGTGAAAAACCGTTTTTT
>-|many|TRBJ1-5|TRBV2
CASSAGNAQPQHF
TGTGCCAGCAGTGCAGGGAACGCTCAGCCCCAGCATTTT
>-|many|TRBJ2-2|TRBV5-1
CASSLAPHLNTGELFF
TGCGCCAGCAGCTTGGCCCCTCACCTGAACACCGGGGAGCTGTTTTTT
>TRBD1|few|TRBJ1-4|TRBV2
CASSRDRGGKLFF
TGTGCCAGCAGCCGGGACAGGGGCGGGAAACTGTTTTTT
>TRBD2|many|TRBJ2-1|TRBV5-1
CASSLASGGNEQFF
TGTGCCAGCAGCTTGGCTAGCGGAGGCAATGAGCAGTTCTTC
>TRBD2|-|TRBJ2-1|TRBV9
CASSVTQLAGGPYNEQFF
TGTGCCAGCAGCGTAACCCAACTAGCGGGGGGACCCTACAATGAGCAGTTCTTC
>-|many|TRBJ1-2|TRBV10-3
CAIRDSAPNYGYTF
TGTGCCATCAGGGACAGTGCCCCTAACTATGGCTACACCTTC
>-|many|TRBJ1-4|TRBV7-9
CASSRRESNEKLFF
TGTGCCAGCAGCCGGCGGGAGTCTAATGAAAAACTGTTTTTT
>-|-|TRBJ1-4|TRBV5-1
CASSLFGEKLFF
TGCGCCAGCAGCTTGTTCGGGGAAAAACTGTTTTTT
>-|many|TRBJ1-1|TRBV20-1
CSARGATLPSGEAFF
TGCAGTGCTAGAGGTGCAACGCTGCCCAGCGGTGAAGCTTTCTTT
>-|few|TRBJ2-7|TRBV18
CASSPDRLSTYEQYF
TGTGCCAGCTCACCCGACAGACTATCTACCTACGAGCAGTACTTC